This TCR beta chain was observed in a study of blood T cell repertoires in COVID-19. Study overall: In each case, the material was cDNA or gDNA derived from T cells, B-cell-depleted T cells, or PBMCs.

In Seattle, patients joined the study during active infection and were tracked longitudinally. This table comes from immunoSEQ multiplex PCR, and its TCRdb copy is limited to in-frame clones, with some not included. The table lists nearly 70,000 clones, nearly 90% of them singletons. After removal of 7 bases from V and 6 bases from J, the junction contained 4 bases not matched to a gene. Germline values: CDR1 SQVTM, CDR2 ANQGSEA. The CDR3 runs to 12 residues. This sequence originates from a woman aged 45-60 years with COVID-19, enrolled during active disease. Material for sequencing was peripheral blood. This chain joins TRBV29-1 and TRBJ2-1; 9 bases are a match to TRBD2. CDR3 DNA: TGCAGCGGGGGACTAGCCCTCAATGAGCAGTTCTTC. Translating it yields CSGGLALNEQFF.